This T cell receptor beta chain came from a study of blood T cell repertoires in COVID-19. About the research overall: The United States, Italy and Spain provided the acute and convalescent COVID-19 samples.

Original processing methods: Reference gene primers were amplified, and this amplification served to estimate nucleated cell counts. Repertoires were generated with immunoSEQ multiplex PCR, while TCRdb's copy carries only in-frame clones and drops some. The V and J calls and clone size come from that table; D and trimming were worked out from the DNA. This table has 250,000 or so clones, more than 75% appearing once. Germline V CDR1 and CDR2: SGHRS, YFSETQ. Trimming shortened V by 2 bases and J by 3 bases, and 11 bases separated the two germline ends. This CDR3 spans 15 amino acids. This clone was found a few times.

V and J are TRBV5-1 and TRBJ1-4, with D maybe TRBD1 (6 bases). This receptor was obtained from a man between 35 and 55 years old with active or convalescent COVID-19. Sequencing was carried out using peripheral blood. CDR3 in amino acids: CASSFGQTANEKLFF. The CDR3 bases are TGCGCCAGCAGCTTTGGACAGACAGCTAATGAAAAACTGTTTTTT.